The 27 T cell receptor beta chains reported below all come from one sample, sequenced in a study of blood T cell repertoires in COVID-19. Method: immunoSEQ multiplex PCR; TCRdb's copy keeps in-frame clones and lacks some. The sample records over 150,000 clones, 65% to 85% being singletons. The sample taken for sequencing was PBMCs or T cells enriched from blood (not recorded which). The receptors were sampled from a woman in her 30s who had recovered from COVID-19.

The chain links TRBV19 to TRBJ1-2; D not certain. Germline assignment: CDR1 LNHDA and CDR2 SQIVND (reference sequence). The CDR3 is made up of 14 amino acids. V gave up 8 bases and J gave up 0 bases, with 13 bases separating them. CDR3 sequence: CASAPGEANYGYTF. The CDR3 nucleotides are TGTGCCAGTGCCCCGGGAGAAGCTAACTATGGCTACACCTTC.

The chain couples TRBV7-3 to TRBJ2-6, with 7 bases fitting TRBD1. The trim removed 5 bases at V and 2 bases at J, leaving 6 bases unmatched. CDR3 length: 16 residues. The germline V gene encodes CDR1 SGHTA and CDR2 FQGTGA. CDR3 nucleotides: TGTGCCAGCAGCCCCGGACAGGACCCTGGGGCCAACGTCCTGACTTTC. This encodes CASSPGQDPGANVLTF.

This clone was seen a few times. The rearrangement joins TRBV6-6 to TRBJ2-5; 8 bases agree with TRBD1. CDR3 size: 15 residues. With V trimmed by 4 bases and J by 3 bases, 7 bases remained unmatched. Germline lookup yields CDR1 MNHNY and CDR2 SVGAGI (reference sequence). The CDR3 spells CASSSYRGTKETQYF. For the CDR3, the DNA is TGTGCCAGCAGTTCCTACAGGGGGACAAAAGAGACCCAGTACTTC.

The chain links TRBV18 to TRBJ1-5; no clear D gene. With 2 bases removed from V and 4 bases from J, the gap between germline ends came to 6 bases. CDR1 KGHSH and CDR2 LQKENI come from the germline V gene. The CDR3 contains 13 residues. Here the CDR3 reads CASSPLANQPQHF. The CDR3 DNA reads TGTGCCAGCTCACCATTGGCTAATCAGCCCCAGCATTTT.

The CDR3 coding sequence is TGTGCCAGCAGCCCCAGACAGGGGGCTTTTGCAACTAATGAAAAACTGTTTTTT. Amino acids: CASSPRQGAFATNEKLFF. This sequence joins TRBV9 and TRBJ1-4; 10 bases match TRBD1. The junction had 9 bases not matched to a gene; V was cut back by 4 bases and J by 0 bases. Germline CDR1 is SGDLS and CDR2 is YYNGEE. The CDR3 sequence is 18 residues long.

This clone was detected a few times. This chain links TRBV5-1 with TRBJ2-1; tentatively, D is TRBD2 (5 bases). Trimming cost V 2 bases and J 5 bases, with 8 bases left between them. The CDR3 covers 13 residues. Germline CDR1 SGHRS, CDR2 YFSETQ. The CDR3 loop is CASSFMRDNEQFF. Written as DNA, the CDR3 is TGCGCCAGCAGCTTTATGAGGGACAATGAGCAGTTCTTC.

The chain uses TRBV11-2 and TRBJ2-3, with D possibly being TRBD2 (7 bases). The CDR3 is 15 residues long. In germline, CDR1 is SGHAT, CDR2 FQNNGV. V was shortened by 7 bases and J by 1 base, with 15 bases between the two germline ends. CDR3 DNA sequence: TGTGCCAGCACCCGGGGGGCCGGTGGCACAGATACGCAGTATTTT. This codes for CASTRGAGGTDTQYF.

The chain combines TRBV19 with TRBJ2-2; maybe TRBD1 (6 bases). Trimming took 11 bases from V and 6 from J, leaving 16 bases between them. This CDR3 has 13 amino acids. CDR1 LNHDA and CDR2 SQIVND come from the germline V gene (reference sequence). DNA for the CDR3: TGTGCCGGATCTCTGCAGGGGTCCGGGGAGCTGTTTTTT. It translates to CAGSLQGSGELFF.

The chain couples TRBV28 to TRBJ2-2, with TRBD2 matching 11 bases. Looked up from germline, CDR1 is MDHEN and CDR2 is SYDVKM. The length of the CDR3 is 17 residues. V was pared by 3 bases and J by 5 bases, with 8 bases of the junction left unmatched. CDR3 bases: TGTGCCAGCAGTTTCCTGACTAGCGGGAAGCGAACCGGGGAGCTGTTTTTT. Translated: CASSFLTSGKRTGELFF. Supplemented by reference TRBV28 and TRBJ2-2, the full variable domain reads DVKVTQSSRYLVKRTGEKVFLECVQDMDHENMFWYRQDPGLGLRLIYFSYDVKMKEKGDIPEGYSVSREKKERFSLILESASTNQTSMYLCASSFLTSGKRTGELFFGEGSRLTVL.

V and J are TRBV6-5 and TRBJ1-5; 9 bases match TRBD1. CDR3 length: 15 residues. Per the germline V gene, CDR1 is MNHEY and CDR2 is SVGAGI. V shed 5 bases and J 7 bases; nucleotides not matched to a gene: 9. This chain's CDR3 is CASSLNRGLGQPQHF. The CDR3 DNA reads TGTGCCAGCAGTCTAAACAGGGGGCTTGGGCAGCCCCAGCATTTT.

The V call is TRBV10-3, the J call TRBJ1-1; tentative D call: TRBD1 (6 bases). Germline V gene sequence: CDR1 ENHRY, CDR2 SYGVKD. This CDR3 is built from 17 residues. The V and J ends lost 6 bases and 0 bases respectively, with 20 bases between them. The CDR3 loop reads CAISTGRGALMNTEAFF. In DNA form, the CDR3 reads TGTGCCATCAGCACCGGCCGGGGGGCACTAATGAACACTGAAGCTTTCTTT.

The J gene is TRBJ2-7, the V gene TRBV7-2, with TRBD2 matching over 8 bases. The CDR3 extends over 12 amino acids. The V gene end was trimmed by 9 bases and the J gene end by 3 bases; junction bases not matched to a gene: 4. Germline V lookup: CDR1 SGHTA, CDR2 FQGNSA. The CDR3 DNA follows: TGTGCCAGTGGACTAGCAGGCTACGAGCAGTACTTC. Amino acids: CASGLAGYEQYF.

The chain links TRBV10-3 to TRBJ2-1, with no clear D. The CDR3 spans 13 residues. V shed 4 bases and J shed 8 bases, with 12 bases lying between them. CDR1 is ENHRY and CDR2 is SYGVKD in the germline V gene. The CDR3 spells CAISASSRDEQFF. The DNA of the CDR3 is TGTGCCATCAGTGCGTCATCTCGCGATGAGCAGTTCTTC.

CDR3 protein: CASSWGLAGTNEQYF. The CDR3 DNA is TGTGCCAGCAGTTGGGGACTAGCGGGAACAAACGAGCAGTACTTC. The V gene is TRBV27, the J gene TRBJ2-7, with TRBD2 identical over 13 bases. The CDR3 consists of 15 residues. The germline CDR1 and CDR2 sequences are MNHEY and SMNVEV (reference sequence). V gave up 4 bases and J gave up 5 bases; unmatched junction bases: 5.

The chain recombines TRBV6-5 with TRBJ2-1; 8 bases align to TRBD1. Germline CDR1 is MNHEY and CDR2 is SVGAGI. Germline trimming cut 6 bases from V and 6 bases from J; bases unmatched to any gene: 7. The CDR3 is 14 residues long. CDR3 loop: CASRSGTGFNEQFF. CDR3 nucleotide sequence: TGTGCCAGCAGGAGTGGGACAGGCTTCAATGAGCAGTTCTTC.

CDR3 in amino acids: CASSLEGRGEKLFF. CDR3 bases: TGTGCCAGCAGCCTCGAGGGGCGGGGCGAAAAACTGTTTTTT. V and J are TRBV3-1 (or the pseudogene TRBV3-2) and TRBJ1-4, with a tentative D call TRBD1 (5 bases). The CDR3 extends over 14 amino acids. In germline, CDR1 is LGHDT, CDR2 YNNKEL (reference sequence). V lost 4 bases and J lost 8, with 14 bases in between.

The CDR3 DNA reads TGTGCCAGCCTAGTTGCCGGGGCTAGCGGCACAGATACGCAGTATTTT. This gives the protein CASLVAGASGTDTQYF. The chain links TRBV28 to TRBJ2-3; tentatively, D is TRBD2 (6 bases). Trimming left V 8 bases short and J 1 base short, with 19 bases between. In germline, CDR1 is MDHEN, CDR2 SYDVKM. CDR3 size: 16 residues.

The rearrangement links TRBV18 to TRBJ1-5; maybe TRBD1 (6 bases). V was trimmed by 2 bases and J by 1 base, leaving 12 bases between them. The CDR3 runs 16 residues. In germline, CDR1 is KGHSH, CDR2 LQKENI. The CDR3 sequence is CASSPTGLLSNQPQHF. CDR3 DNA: TGTGCCAGCTCACCAACAGGGCTTTTGAGCAATCAGCCCCAGCATTTT.

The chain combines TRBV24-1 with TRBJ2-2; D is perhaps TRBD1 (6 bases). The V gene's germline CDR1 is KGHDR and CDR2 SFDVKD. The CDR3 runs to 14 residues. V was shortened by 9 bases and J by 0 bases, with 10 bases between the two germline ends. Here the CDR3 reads CATRTDANTGELFF. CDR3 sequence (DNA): TGTGCCACCCGGACAGACGCGAACACCGGGGAGCTGTTTTTT.

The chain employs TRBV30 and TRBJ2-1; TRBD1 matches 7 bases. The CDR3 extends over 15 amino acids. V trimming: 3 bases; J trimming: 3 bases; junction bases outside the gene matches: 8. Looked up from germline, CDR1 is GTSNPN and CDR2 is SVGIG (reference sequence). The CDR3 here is CAWRKQGTGYNEQFF. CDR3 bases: TGTGCCTGGAGAAAACAGGGGACCGGCTACAATGAGCAGTTCTTC.

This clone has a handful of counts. CDR3 sequence reads: CASSLLWSGGFYEQFF. CDR3 DNA sequence: TGTGCCAGCAGCCTCCTCTGGAGCGGAGGGTTTTATGAGCAGTTCTTC. V and J are TRBV3-1 (or the pseudogene TRBV3-2) and TRBJ2-1, with a weak D call TRBD2 (6 bases). Germline V gives CDR1 LGHDT, CDR2 YNNKEL (reference sequence). V was cut by 4 bases and J by 8 bases, with 21 bases left in between. This CDR3 region has 16 residues.

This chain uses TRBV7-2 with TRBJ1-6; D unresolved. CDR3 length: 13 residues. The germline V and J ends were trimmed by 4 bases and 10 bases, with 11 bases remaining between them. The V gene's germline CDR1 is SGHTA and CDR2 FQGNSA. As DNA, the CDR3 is TGTGCCAGCAGCTCAGAAAAATGGTCACCCCTCCACTTT. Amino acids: CASSSEKWSPLHF.

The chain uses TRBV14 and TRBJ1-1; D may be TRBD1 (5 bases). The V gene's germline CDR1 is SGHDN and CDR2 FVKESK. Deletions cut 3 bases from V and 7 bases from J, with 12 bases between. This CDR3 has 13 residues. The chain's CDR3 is CASSQGLQIEAFF. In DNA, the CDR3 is TGTGCCAGCAGCCAGGGGCTGCAGATTGAAGCTTTCTTT.

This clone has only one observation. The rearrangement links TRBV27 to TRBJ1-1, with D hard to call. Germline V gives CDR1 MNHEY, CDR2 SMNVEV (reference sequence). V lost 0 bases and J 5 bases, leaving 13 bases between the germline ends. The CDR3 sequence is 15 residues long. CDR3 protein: CASSLSPEGGTEAFF. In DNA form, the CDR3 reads TGTGCCAGCAGTTTATCCCCTGAGGGTGGAACTGAAGCTTTCTTT.

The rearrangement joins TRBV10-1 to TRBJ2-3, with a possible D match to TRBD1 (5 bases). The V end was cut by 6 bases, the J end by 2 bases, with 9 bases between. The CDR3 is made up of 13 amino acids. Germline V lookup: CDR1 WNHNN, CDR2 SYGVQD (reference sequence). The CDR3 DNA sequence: TGCGCCAGCAGCAGGGATATCACAGATACGCAGTATTTT. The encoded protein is CASSRDITDTQYF.

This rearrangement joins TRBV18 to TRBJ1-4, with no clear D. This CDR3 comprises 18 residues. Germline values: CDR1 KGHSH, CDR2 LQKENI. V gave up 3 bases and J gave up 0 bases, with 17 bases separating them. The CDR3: CASSPWVSKKPTNEKLFF. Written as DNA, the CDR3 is TGTGCCAGCTCACCCTGGGTTAGCAAGAAACCAACTAATGAAAAACTGTTTTTT. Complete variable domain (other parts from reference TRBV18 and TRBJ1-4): NAGVMQNPRHLVRRRGQEARLRCSPMKGHSHVYWYRQLPEEGLKFMVYLQKENIIDESGMPKERFSAEFPKEGPSILRIQQVVRGDSAAYFCASSPWVSKKPTNEKLFFGSGTQLSVL.

The CDR3 region is CASGTGQGLETQYF. The CDR3 bases are TGTGCCAGCGGAACGGGACAGGGTCTAGAGACCCAGTACTTC. The chain joins TRBV6-5 to TRBJ2-5; 9 nucleotides line up with TRBD1. The ends lost 8 bases at V and 4 bases at J; junction bases unmatched: 8. The CDR3 spans 14 residues. Germline V gives CDR1 MNHEY, CDR2 SVGAGI.